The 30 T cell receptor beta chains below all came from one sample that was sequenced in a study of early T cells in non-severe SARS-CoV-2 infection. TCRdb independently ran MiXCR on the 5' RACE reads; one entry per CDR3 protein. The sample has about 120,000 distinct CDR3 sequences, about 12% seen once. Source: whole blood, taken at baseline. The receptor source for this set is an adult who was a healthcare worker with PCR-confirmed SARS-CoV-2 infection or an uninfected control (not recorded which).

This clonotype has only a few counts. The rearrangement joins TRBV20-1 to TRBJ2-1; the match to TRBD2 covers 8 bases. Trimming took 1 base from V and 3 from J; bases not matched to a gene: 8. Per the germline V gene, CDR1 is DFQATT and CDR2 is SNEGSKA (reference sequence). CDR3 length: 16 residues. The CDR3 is CSARVPSGGFYNEQFF. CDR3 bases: TGCAGTGCTAGAGTGCCCAGCGGGGGATTCTACAATGAGCAGTTCTTC.

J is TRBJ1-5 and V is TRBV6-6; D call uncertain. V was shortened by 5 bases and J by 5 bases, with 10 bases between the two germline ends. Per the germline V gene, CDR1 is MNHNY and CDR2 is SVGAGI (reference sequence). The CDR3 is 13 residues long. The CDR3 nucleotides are TGTGCCAGCAGTCCCTCTCGGGATCAGCCCCAGCATTTT. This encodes CASSPSRDQPQHF.

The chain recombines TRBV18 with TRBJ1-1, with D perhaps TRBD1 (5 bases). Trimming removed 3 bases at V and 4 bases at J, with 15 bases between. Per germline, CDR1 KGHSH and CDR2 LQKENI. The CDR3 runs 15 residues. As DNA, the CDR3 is TGTGCCAGCTCACCGGTAGCAGGGTCGGGCACTGAAGCTTTCTTT. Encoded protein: CASSPVAGSGTEAFF.

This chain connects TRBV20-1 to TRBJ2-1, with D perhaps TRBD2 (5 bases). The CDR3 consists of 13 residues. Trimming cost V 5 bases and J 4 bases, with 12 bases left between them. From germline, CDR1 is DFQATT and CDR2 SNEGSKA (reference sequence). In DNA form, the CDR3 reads TGCAGTGCTCCTCGGACTCCTTACAATGAGCAGTTCTTC. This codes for CSAPRTPYNEQFF.

CDR3 amino acids: CASSSGGANNEQFF. In DNA, the CDR3 is TGCGCCAGCAGCTCCGGGGGCGCGAACAATGAGCAGTTCTTC. The genes are TRBV5-1 and TRBJ2-1; D is perhaps TRBD1 or TRBD2 (6 bases each). There are 14 residues in the CDR3. The V end was cut by 3 bases, the J end by 5 bases, with 12 bases between. The germline gives CDR1 SGHRS, CDR2 YFSETQ. Full variable domain (missing parts from reference TRBV5-1 and TRBJ2-1): KAGVTQTPRYLIKTRGQQVTLSCSPISGHRSVSWYQQTPGQGLQFLFEYFSETQRNKGNFPGRFSGRQFSNSRSEMNVSTLELGDSALYLCASSSGGANNEQFFGPGTRLTVL.

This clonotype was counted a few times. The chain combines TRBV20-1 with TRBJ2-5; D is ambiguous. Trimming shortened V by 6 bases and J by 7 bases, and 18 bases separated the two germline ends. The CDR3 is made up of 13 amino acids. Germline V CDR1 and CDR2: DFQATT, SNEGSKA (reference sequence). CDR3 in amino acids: CSADPRNPGTQYF. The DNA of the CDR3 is TGCAGTGCCGATCCAAGGAACCCCGGGACCCAGTACTTC.

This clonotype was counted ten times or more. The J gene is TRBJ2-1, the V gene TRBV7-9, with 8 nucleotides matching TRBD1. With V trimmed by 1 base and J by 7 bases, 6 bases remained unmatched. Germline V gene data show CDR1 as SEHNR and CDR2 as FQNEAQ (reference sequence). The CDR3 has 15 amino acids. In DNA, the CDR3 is TGTGCCAGCAGCTTAGGACAGGGGACGGGGAATGAGCAGTTCTTC. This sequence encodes CASSLGQGTGNEQFF.

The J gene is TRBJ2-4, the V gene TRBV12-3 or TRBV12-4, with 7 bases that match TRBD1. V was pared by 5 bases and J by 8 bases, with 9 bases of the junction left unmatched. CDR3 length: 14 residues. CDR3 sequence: CASSKGAQGDIQYF. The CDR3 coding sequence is TGTGCCAGCAGTAAAGGGGCTCAGGGGGACATTCAGTACTTC.

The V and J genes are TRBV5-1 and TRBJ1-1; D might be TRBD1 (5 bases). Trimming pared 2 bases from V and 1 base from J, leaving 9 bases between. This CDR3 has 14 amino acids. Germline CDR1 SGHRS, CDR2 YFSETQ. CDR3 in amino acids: CASSFLGANTEAFF. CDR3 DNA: TGCGCCAGCAGCTTCTTAGGGGCGAACACTGAAGCTTTCTTT.

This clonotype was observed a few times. DNA of the CDR3: TGTGCCAGCGGCCGGCCGAACACTGAAGCTTTCTTT. This translates into CASGRPNTEAFF. The rearrangement links TRBV6-6 to TRBJ1-1; D uncertain. Germline CDR1 reads MNHNY; CDR2 reads SVGAGI (reference sequence). The CDR3 contains 12 residues. Trimming left V 8 bases short and J 1 base short, with 8 bases between.

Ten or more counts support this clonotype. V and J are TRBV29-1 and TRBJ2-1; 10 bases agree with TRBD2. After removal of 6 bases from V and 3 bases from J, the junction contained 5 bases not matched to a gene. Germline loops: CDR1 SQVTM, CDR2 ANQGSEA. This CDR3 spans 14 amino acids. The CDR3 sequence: CSVIAGGSYNEQFF. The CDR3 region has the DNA TGCAGCGTCATAGCGGGAGGTAGCTACAATGAGCAGTTCTTC.

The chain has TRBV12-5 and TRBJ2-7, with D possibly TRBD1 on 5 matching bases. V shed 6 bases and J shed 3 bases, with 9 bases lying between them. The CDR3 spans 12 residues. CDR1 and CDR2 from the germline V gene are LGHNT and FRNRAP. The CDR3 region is CASGAGIYEQYF. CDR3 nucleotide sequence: TGTGCTAGTGGCGCAGGGATCTACGAGCAGTACTTC.

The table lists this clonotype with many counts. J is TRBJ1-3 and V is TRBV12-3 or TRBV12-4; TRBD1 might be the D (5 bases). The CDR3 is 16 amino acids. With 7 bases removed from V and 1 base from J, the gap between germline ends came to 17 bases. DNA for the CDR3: TGTGCCAGCAATTCAGCAGGGCCGGGATCTGGAAACACCATATATTTT. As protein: CASNSAGPGSGNTIYF.

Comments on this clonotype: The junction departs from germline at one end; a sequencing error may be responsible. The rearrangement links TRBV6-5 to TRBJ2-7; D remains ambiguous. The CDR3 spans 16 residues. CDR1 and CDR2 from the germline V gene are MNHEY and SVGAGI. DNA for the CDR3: TGTGCCGGCAGTTACTCACTCTCGACCCGTCACTACGAGCAGTACTTC. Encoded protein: CAGSYSLSTRHYEQYF.

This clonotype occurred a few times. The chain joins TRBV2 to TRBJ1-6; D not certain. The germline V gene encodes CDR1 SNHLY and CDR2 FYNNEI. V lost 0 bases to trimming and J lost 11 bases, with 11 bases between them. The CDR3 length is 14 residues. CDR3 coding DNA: TGTGCCAGCAGTGAAGCGGGAAGGACCGCACCCCTCCACTTT. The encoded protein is CASSEAGRTAPLHF.

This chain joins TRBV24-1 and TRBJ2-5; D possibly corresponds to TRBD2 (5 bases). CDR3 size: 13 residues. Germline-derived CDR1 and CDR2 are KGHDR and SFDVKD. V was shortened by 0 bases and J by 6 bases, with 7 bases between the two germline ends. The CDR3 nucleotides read TGTGCCACCAGTGATTTGCGGGGTCAGACCCAGTACTTC. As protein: CATSDLRGQTQYF.

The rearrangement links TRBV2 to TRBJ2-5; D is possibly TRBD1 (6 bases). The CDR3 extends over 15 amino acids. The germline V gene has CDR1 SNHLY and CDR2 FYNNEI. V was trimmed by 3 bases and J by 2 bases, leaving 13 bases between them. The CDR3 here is CASSDVTGLQETQYF. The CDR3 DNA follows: TGTGCCAGCAGTGACGTGACAGGACTTCAAGAGACCCAGTACTTC.

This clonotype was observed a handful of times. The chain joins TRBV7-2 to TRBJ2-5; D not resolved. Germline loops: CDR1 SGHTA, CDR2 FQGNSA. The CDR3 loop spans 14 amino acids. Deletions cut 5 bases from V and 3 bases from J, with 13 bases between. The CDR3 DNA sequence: TGTGCCAGCAGCCTGCGCCCCGGAAAAGAGACCCAGTACTTC. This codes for CASSLRPGKETQYF.

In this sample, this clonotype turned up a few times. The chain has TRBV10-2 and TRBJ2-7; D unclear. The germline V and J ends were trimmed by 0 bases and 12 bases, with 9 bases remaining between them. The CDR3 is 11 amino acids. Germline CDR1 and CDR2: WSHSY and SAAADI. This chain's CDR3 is CASSESQVRYF. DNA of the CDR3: TGCGCCAGCAGTGAGTCACAAGTGCGGTACTTC.

CDR3 protein: CSAPDSLLYGYTF. Here the CDR3 DNA reads TGCAGTGCTCCGGACAGTCTTCTCTATGGCTACACCTTC. The chain carries TRBV20-1 and TRBJ1-2; D is perhaps TRBD1 (6 bases). V was cut by 5 bases and J by 4 bases, with 14 bases left in between. The CDR3 runs to 13 residues. The germline V gene encodes CDR1 DFQATT and CDR2 SNEGSKA (reference sequence).

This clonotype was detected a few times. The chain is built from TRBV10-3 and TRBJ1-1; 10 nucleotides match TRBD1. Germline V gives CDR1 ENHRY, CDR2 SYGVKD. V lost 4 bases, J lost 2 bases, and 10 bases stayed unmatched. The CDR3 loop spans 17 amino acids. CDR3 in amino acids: CAISAGTGAEGNTEAFF. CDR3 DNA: TGTGCCATCAGTGCGGGGACAGGGGCGGAGGGCAACACTGAAGCTTTCTTT.

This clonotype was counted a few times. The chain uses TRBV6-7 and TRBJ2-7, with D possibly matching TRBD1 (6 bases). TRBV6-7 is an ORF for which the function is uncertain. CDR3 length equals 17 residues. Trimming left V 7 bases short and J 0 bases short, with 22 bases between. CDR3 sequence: CASTLPGPGHYSYEQYF. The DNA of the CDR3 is TGTGCCAGCACCCTACCAGGTCCGGGACATTACTCCTACGAGCAGTACTTC.

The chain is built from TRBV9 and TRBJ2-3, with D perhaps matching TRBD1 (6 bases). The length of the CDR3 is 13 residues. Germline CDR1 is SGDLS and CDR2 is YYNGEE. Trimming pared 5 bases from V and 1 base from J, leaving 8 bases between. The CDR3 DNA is TGTGCCAGCAGTCGACAGGGCACAGATACGCAGTATTTT. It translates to CASSRQGTDTQYF.

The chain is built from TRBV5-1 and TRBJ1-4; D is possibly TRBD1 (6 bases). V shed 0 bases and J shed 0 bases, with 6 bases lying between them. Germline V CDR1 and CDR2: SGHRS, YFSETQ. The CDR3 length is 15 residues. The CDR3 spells CASSLDRATNEKLFF. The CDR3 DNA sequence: TGCGCCAGCAGCTTGGACAGGGCAACTAATGAAAAACTGTTTTTT.

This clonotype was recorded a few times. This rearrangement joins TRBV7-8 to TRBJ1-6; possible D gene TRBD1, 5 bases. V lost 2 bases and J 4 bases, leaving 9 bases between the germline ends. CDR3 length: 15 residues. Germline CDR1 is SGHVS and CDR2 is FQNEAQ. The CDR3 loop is CASSLSGTYNSPLHF. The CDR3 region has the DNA TGTGCCAGCAGCTTATCCGGGACGTATAATTCACCCCTCCACTTT.

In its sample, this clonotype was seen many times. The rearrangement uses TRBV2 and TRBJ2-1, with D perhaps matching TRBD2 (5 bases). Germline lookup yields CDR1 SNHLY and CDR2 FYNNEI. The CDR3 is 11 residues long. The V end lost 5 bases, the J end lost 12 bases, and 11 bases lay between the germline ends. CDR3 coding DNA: TGTGCCAGCAGTCTACCGGGATCGCAGTTCTTC. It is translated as CASSLPGSQFF.

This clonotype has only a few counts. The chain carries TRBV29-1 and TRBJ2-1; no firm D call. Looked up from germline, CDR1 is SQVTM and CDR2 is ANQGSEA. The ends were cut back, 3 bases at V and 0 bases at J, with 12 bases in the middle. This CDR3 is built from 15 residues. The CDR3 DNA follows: TGCAGCGTTGACGCCCGGATCAGCTCCTACAATGAGCAGTTCTTC. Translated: CSVDARISSYNEQFF.

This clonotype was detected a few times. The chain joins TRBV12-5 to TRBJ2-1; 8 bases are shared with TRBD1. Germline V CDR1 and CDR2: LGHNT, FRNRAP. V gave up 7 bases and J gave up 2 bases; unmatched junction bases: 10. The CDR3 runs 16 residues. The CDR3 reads CASAPAGGLTYNEQFF. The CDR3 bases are TGTGCTAGTGCCCCCGCAGGGGGCCTAACCTACAATGAGCAGTTCTTC.

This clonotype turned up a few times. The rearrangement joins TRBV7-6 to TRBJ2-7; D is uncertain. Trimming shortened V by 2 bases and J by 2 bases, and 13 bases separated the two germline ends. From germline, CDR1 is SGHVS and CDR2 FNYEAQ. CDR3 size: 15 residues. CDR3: CASSLRDAGPYEQYF. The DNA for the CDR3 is TGTGCCAGCAGCTTAAGGGATGCTGGTCCCTACGAGCAGTACTTC.

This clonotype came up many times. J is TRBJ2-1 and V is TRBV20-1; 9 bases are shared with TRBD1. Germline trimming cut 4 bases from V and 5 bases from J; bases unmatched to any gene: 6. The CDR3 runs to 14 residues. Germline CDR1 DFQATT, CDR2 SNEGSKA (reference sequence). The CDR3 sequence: CSATTGGRHNEQFF. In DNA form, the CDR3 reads TGCAGTGCTACTACAGGGGGCCGACACAATGAGCAGTTCTTC.